One sample yielded the 28 T cell receptor beta chains listed below, sequenced in a study of blood T cell repertoires in COVID-19. Profiled with immunoSEQ multiplex PCR; TCRdb holds only in-frame clones, not every one. The sample has over 250,000 clones; roughly 91% are singletons. The sequenced sample was PBMCs or T cells enriched from blood (not recorded which). The source of these receptors is an older woman who had recovered from COVID-19.

The chain is built from TRBV7-9 and TRBJ1-5; 9 nucleotides line up with TRBD1. This CDR3 contains 13 residues. The germline V gene encodes CDR1 SEHNR and CDR2 FQNEAQ (reference sequence). Trimming took 5 bases from V and 5 from J; bases not matched to a gene: 1. The CDR3 is CASSRDRDQPQHF. The CDR3 nucleotides read TGTGCCAGCAGCCGGGACAGGGATCAGCCCCAGCATTTT.

The chain couples TRBV7-3 to TRBJ2-7, with D maybe TRBD2 (6 bases). Germline V lookup: CDR1 SGHTA, CDR2 FQGTGA. Trimming took 0 bases from V and 3 from J, leaving 6 bases between them. The length of the CDR3 is 13 residues. The CDR3 bases are TGTGCCAGCAGCTTAACCGGGGGCTACGAGCAGTACTTC. This encodes CASSLTGGYEQYF.

The chain links TRBV3-1 (or the pseudogene TRBV3-2) to TRBJ1-4; possibly TRBD1 for D (6 bases). V lost 4 bases and J lost 7, with 22 bases in between. CDR3 size: 17 residues. Germline CDR1 and CDR2: LGHDT and YNNKEL (reference sequence). The CDR3 spells CASSLHSGAVLREKLFF. CDR3 DNA: TGTGCCAGCAGCCTTCATTCAGGGGCGGTGCTTCGTGAAAAACTGTTTTTT.

The genes are TRBV7-2 and TRBJ2-7, with D tentatively TRBD1 (6 bases). V was cut by 4 bases and J by 4 bases, with 14 bases left in between. Germline CDR1 SGHTA, CDR2 FQGNSA. The CDR3 is 14 residues long. The CDR3 DNA is TGTGCCAGCAGCTCTACAGGGTCGGTATACGAGCAGTACTTC. Translating gives CASSSTGSVYEQYF.

The chain is built from TRBV11-2 and TRBJ1-4; D unresolved. Trimming stripped 5 bases from V and 0 bases from J, with 7 bases between. Germline CDR1 and CDR2: SGHAT and FQNNGV. The CDR3 is 14 residues long. CDR3 amino acids: CASSATATNEKLFF. CDR3 nucleotide sequence: TGTGCCAGCAGCGCAACAGCAACTAATGAAAAACTGTTTTTT.

This rearrangement joins TRBV7-3 to TRBJ2-2, with 12 bases identical to TRBD2. The CDR3 length is 16 residues. CDR1 is SGHTA and CDR2 is FQGTGA in the germline V gene. V gave up 5 bases and J gave up 7 bases; unmatched junction bases: 8. DNA for the CDR3: TGTGCCAGCAGCCGGACTAGCGGGAATATTTTCGGGGAGCTGTTTTTT. It is translated as CASSRTSGNIFGELFF.

The chain recombines TRBV7-2 with TRBJ1-6; D not resolved. The CDR3 covers 16 residues. Germline V CDR1 and CDR2: SGHTA, FQGNSA. The V end was cut by 2 bases, the J end by 5 bases, with 13 bases between. The CDR3 DNA is TGTGCCAGCAGCTTATTCCCCGGGAACAATAATTCACCCCTCCACTTT. It specifies CASSLFPGNNNSPLHF. The full variable domain, in which reference TRBV7-2 and TRBJ1-6 provide the parts outside the CDR3, is GAGVSQSPSNKVTEKGKDVELRCDPISGHTALYWYRQSLGQGLEFLIYFQGNSAPDKSGLPSDRFSAERTGGSVSTLTIQRTQQEDSAVYLCASSLFPGNNNSPLHFGNGTRLTVT.

The chain couples TRBV5-1 to TRBJ1-4; a weak D match, TRBD1 (6 bases). Trimming took 6 bases from V and 5 from J, leaving 14 bases between them. The germline V gene has CDR1 SGHRS and CDR2 YFSETQ. The CDR3 contains 14 residues. DNA for the CDR3: TGCGCCAGCACCGGGGGGCAAATCAATGAAAAACTGTTTTTT. Encoded protein: CASTGGQINEKLFF.

This clone was recorded only once. The chain has TRBV30 and TRBJ1-4, with D perhaps matching TRBD1 (5 bases). Germline CDR1 reads GTSNPN; CDR2 reads SVGIG (reference sequence). Trimming pared 3 bases from V and 5 bases from J, leaving 13 bases between. CDR3 length: 14 amino acids. The CDR3 nucleotides are TGTGCCTGGAGCGCGGGACCGGGAAATGAAAAACTGTTTTTT. Amino acid sequence: CAWSAGPGNEKLFF.

The chain has TRBV27 and TRBJ2-3; D unresolved. The germline gives CDR1 MNHEY, CDR2 SMNVEV (reference sequence). V was clipped by 1 base and J by 3 bases, with 11 bases between them. The CDR3 is 15 amino acids. CDR3 nucleotide sequence: TGTGCCAGCAGTTTATGGGTAGCCGCAACAGATACGCAGTATTTT. Encoded protein: CASSLWVAATDTQYF.

V and J are TRBV7-6 and TRBJ2-3, with D maybe TRBD2 (7 bases). The germline gives CDR1 SGHVS, CDR2 FNYEAQ. The CDR3 is 17 residues long. V dropped 2 bases and J dropped 0 bases, with 15 bases sitting between them. The CDR3: CASSLSGGGISTDTQYF. The CDR3, as DNA: TGTGCCAGCAGCTTATCGGGGGGCGGGATAAGCACAGATACGCAGTATTTT.

This clone came up once. Here the CDR3 DNA reads TGCGCCACAGCGTCCGGGACACTCATGGGAGGGGGGGAGACCCAGTACTTC. This codes for CATASGTLMGGGETQYF. The chain joins TRBV10-2 to TRBJ2-5, with a possible D match to TRBD2 (7 bases). The germline gives CDR1 WSHSY, CDR2 SAAADI. This CDR3 has 17 amino acids. Trimming took off 10 bases at V and 5 bases at J, with 29 bases between the two ends.

This rearrangement joins TRBV28 to TRBJ1-1, with 7 bases lining up with TRBD1. The CDR3 is 12 residues long. Per germline, CDR1 MDHEN and CDR2 SYDVKM. J was trimmed by 9 bases and V by 4 bases; bases with no gene match: 5. The CDR3 sequence is CASSSTGVQAFF. The CDR3 coding sequence is TGTGCCAGCAGTTCTACAGGGGTACAAGCTTTCTTT.

The chain carries TRBV21-1 and TRBJ1-6. TRBV21-1 is a known pseudogene. This CDR3 spans 11 amino acids. DNA for the CDR3: TGTGCCAGCAGCCTGAGGTCACCCCTCCACTTT. Its protein product is CASSLRSPLHF.

For the CDR3, the DNA is TGTGCCAGCAGCGCCGGTTACCTTTATAGCAATCAGCCCCAGCATTTT. It specifies CASSAGYLYSNQPQHF. V is TRBV5-8 and J is TRBJ1-5; D unresolved. CDR1 is SGHTS and CDR2 is YDEGEE in the germline V gene. Trimming removed 4 bases from V and 0 bases from J, with 14 bases in between. CDR3 size: 16 residues.

The V gene is TRBV30, the J gene TRBJ1-4; maybe TRBD1 (5 bases). The CDR3 is 13 amino acids. Between the trimmed V and J ends, which lost 8 bases and 6 bases, there was a span of 16 bases. CDR1 and CDR2 (germline): GTSNPN, SVGIG (reference sequence). This chain's CDR3 is CAQSPGGDEKLFF. Written as DNA, the CDR3 is TGTGCCCAAAGCCCCGGGGGTGATGAAAAACTGTTTTTT.

The chain links TRBV5-3 to TRBJ2-7; D gene unclear. TRBV5-3 is an ORF for which the function is uncertain. V lost 2 bases and J lost 6, with 12 bases in between. CDR3 length equals 13 residues. This chain's CDR3 is CARSFPPGGEQYF. CDR3 nucleotides: TGTGCCAGAAGCTTTCCCCCGGGTGGCGAGCAGTACTTC.

The V gene is TRBV2, the J gene TRBJ1-5; D is perhaps TRBD1 (5 bases). Germline V CDR1 and CDR2: SNHLY, FYNNEI. V was shortened by 6 bases and J by 4 bases, with 7 bases between the two germline ends. The CDR3 length is 12 residues. The CDR3 coding sequence is TGTGCCAGCAGAGACAGTAATCAGCCCCAGCATTTT. It encodes CASRDSNQPQHF.

This sequence joins TRBV6-5 and TRBJ1-2; TRBD1 matches at 9 bases. The V and J ends lost 6 bases and 6 bases, in that order; junction bases with no gene match: 8. This CDR3 contains 14 residues. Germline CDR1 is MNHEY and CDR2 is SVGAGI. This CDR3 reads CASSLTTGGDGYTF. CDR3 bases: TGTGCCAGCAGCTTAACTACAGGGGGCGATGGCTACACCTTC.

The V call is TRBV3-1 (or the pseudogene TRBV3-2), the J call TRBJ2-7; 8 nucleotides line up with TRBD1. This CDR3 is built from 14 residues. J gave up 0 bases and V 5 bases, and 3 bases lay outside the gene matches. Germline lookup yields CDR1 LGHDT and CDR2 YNNKEL (reference sequence). CDR3 amino acids: CASSGTGSSYEQYF. The CDR3 bases are TGTGCCAGCAGCGGGACAGGCAGCTCCTACGAGCAGTACTTC.

J is TRBJ2-1 and V is TRBV2, with 7 bases matching TRBD1. The CDR3 length is 12 residues. In germline, CDR1 is SNHLY, CDR2 FYNNEI. Losses at the gene ends were 5 bases for V and 8 bases for J; bases not matched to a gene: 3. Here the CDR3 DNA reads TGTGCCAGCAGTCCTGGACAGGATGAGCAGTTCTTC. Protein product: CASSPGQDEQFF. Filled out from reference TRBV2 and TRBJ2-1, the complete variable domain reads EPEVTQTPSHQVTQMGQEVILRCVPISNHLYFYWYRQILGQKVEFLVSFYNNEISEKSEIFDDQFSVERPDGSNFTLKIRSTKLEDSAMYFCASSPGQDEQFFGPGTRLTVL.

This clone was picked up a small number of times. CDR3 coding DNA: TGTGCCAGCAGCCAAGCCCACAGGGACACCGGGGAGCTGTTTTTT. Its protein product is CASSQAHRDTGELFF. The V call is TRBV3-1 (or the pseudogene TRBV3-2), the J call TRBJ2-2; tentatively, D is TRBD1 (6 bases). The germline CDR1 and CDR2 sequences are LGHDT and YNNKEL (reference sequence). The CDR3 is made up of 15 amino acids. The germline V and J ends were trimmed by 1 base and 3 bases, with 9 bases remaining between them.

The chain uses TRBV5-4 and TRBJ2-5, with D possibly matching TRBD2 (6 bases). CDR1 is SGHNT, CDR2 YYREEE, per germline (reference sequence). Deletions cut 4 bases from V and 3 bases from J, with 13 bases between. This CDR3 contains 14 residues. DNA for the CDR3: TGTGCCAGCAGCCCCAGCGGAGGGAAAGAGACCCAGTACTTC. It encodes CASSPSGGKETQYF.

CDR3 region: CASTLNRDSYEQYF. In DNA form, the CDR3 reads TGTGCCAGCACCCTCAACAGGGACTCCTACGAGCAGTACTTC. V gene TRBV6-6 combines with J gene TRBJ2-7; D is perhaps TRBD1 (6 bases). The V and J ends lost 7 bases and 0 bases respectively, with 13 bases between them. Germline loops: CDR1 MNHNY, CDR2 SVGAGI (reference sequence). CDR3 length equals 14 residues.

This chain connects TRBV18 to TRBJ1-1; the match to TRBD1 covers 9 bases. This CDR3 has 15 residues. CDR1 and CDR2 from the germline V gene are KGHSH and LQKENI. After removal of 3 bases from V and 3 bases from J, the junction contained 5 bases not matched to a gene. Here the CDR3 DNA reads TGTGCCAGCTCACCTATGACAGGGGGGGACACTGAAGCTTTCTTT. Amino acids: CASSPMTGGDTEAFF.

The chain carries TRBV5-1 and TRBJ2-5; 11 nucleotides agree with TRBD2. The V and J ends lost 4 bases and 5 bases, in that order; junction bases with no gene match: 10. CDR3 size: 16 residues. Per germline, CDR1 SGHRS and CDR2 YFSETQ. CDR3: CASSGRLAGGHETQYF. The CDR3 DNA reads TGCGCCAGCAGCGGGCGGCTAGCGGGAGGCCACGAGACCCAGTACTTC.

V usage is TRBV5-4 and J usage is TRBJ2-3; D is undetermined. The V gene lost 6 bases and the J gene lost 6 bases, with 11 bases spanning the gap. CDR1 is SGHNT, CDR2 YYREEE, per germline (reference sequence). This CDR3 spans 12 amino acids. CDR3 DNA: TGTGCCAGCACCGCCCCCGGGGATACGCAGTATTTT. It codes for CASTAPGDTQYF.

This chain uses TRBV7-2 with TRBJ2-7, with 8 bases matching TRBD1. The CDR3 is 15 amino acids. Germline CDR1 is SGHTA and CDR2 is FQGNSA. V shed 3 bases and J 5 bases; nucleotides not matched to a gene: 9. CDR3 nucleotide sequence: TGTGCCAGCAGCTTCTATTCGGCAGGGGGCGACGAGCAGTACTTC. Translated, it gives CASSFYSAGGDEQYF.